The clone carrying this TCR beta chain showed up just a few times. Its cognate antigen is unknown. This specimen comes from a study of T cells after yellow fever vaccination. Study conclusions and caveats: Most clones from primary vaccination resurfaced after the booster (about 95% CD4, around 89% CD8).

CDR1 and CDR2 from the germline V gene are SNHLY and FYNNEI. The CDR3 sequence is 14 residues long. Trimming left V 8 bases short and J 5 bases short, with 18 bases between. MiXCR was run by TCRdb on the 5' RACE reads, yielding one entry per CDR3 protein. Among around 530,000 distinct CDR3 sequences listed, about a sixth were seen once. The material was PBMCs, obtained 4 to 6 days after the first yellow fever vaccination. The chain couples TRBV2 to TRBJ1-1; D not certain. The TCR comes from a young man who received the YFV17D yellow fever vaccine. This CDR3 reads CASVKESELTEAFF. The CDR3 bases are TGTGCCAGCGTTAAGGAATCGGAGTTAACTGAAGCTTTCTTT. Complete variable domain (other parts from reference TRBV2 and TRBJ1-1): EPEVTQTPSHQVTQMGQEVILRCVPISNHLYFYWYRQILGQKVEFLVSFYNNEISEKSEIFDDQFSVERPDGSNFTLKIRSTKLEDSAMYFCASVKESELTEAFFGQGTRLTVV.